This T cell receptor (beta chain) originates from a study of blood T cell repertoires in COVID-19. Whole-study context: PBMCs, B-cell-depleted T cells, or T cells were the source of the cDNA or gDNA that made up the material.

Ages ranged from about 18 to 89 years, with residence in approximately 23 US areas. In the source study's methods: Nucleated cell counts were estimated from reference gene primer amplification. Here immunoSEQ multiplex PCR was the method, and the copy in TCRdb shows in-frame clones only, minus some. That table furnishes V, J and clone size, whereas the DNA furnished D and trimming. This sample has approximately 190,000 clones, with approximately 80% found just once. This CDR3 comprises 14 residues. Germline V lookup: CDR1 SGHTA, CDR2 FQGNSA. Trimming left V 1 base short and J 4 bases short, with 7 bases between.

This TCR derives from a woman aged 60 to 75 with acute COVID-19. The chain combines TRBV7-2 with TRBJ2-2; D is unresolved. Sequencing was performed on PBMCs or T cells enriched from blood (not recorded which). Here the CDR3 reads CASSLGLVTGELFF. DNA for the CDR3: TGTGCCAGCAGCTTAGGTTTAGTCACCGGGGAGCTGTTTTTT.